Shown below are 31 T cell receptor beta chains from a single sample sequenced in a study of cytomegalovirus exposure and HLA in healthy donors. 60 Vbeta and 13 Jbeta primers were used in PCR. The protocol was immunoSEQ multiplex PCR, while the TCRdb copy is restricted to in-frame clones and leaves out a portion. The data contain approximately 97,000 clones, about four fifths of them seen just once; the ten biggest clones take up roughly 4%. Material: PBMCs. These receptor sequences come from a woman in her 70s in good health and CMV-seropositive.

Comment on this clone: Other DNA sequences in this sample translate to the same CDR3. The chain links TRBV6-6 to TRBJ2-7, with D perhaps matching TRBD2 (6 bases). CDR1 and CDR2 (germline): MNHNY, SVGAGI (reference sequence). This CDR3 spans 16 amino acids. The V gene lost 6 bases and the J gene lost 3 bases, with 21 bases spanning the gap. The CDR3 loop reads CASSYNPTRGSYEQYF. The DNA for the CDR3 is TGTGCCAGCAGCTATAACCCGACTAGAGGCAGCTACGAGCAGTACTTC.

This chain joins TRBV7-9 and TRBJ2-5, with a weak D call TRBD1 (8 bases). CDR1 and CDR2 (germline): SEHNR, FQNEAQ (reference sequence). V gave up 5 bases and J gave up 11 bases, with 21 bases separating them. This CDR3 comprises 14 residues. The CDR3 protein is CASSLGQGGREQYF. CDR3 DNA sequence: TGTGCCAGCAGCCTCGGACAGGGCGGGCGGGAGCAGTACTTC.

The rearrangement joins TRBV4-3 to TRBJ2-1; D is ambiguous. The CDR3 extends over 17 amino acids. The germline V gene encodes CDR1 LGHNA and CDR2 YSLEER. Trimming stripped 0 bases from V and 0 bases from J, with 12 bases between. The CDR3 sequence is CASSQDLGYSSYNEQFF. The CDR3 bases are TGCGCCAGCAGCCAAGATTTGGGCTACAGCTCCTACAATGAGCAGTTCTTC.

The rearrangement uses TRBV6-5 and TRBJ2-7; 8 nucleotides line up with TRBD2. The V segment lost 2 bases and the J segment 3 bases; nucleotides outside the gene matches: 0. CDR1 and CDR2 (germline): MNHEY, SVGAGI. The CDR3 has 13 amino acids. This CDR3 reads CASSYREGYEQYF. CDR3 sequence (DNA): TGTGCCAGCAGTTACCGGGAGGGCTACGAGCAGTACTTC.

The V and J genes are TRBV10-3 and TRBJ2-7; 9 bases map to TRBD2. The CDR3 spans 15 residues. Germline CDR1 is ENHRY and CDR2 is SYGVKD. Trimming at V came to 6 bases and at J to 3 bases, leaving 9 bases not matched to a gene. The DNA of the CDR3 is TGTGCCATCAGCGGACCCCGGACTAGCGACTACGAGCAGTACTTC. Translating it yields CAISGPRTSDYEQYF.

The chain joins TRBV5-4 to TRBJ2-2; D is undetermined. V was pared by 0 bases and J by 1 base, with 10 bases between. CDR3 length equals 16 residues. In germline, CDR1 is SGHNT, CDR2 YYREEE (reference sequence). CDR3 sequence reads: CASSLDPGENTGELFF. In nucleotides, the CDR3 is TGTGCCAGCAGCTTGGATCCGGGTGAGAACACCGGGGAGCTGTTTTTT.

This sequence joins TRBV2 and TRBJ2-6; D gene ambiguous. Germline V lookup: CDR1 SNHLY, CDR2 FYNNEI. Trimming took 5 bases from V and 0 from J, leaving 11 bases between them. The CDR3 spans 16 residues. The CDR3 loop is CASSHGRISGANVLTF. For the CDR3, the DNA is TGTGCCAGCAGTCACGGCAGGATCTCTGGGGCCAACGTCCTGACTTTC.

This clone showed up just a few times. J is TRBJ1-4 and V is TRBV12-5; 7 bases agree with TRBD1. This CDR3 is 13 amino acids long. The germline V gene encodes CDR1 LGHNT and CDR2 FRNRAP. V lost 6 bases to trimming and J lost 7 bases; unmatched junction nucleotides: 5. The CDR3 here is CASGTGSGEKLFF. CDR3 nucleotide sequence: TGTGCTAGTGGGACAGGGTCGGGTGAAAAACTGTTTTTT.

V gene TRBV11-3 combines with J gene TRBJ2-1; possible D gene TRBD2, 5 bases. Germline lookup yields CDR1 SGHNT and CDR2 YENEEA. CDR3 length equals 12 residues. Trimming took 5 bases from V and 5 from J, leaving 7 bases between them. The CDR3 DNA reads TGTGCCAGCAGCCACGGGAACAATGAGCAGTTCTTC. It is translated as CASSHGNNEQFF.

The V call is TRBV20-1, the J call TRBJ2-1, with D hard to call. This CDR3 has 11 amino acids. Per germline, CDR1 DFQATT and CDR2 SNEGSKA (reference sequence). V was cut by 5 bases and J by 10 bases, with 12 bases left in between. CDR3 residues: CSAPISREQFF. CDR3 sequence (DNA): TGCAGTGCTCCTATATCGAGGGAGCAGTTCTTC.

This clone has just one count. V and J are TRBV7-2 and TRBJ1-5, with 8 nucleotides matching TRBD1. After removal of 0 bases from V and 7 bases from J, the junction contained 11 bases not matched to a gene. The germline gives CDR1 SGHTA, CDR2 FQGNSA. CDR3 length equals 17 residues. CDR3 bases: TGTGCCAGCAGCTTAGCGTCAGGGGGCTTAGGCGGGCAGCCCCAGCATTTT. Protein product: CASSLASGGLGGQPQHF.

In nucleotides, the CDR3 is TGTGCCAGCAGCTTTACAGGTGACACTGAAGCTTTCTTT. Its protein is CASSFTGDTEAFF. This chain connects TRBV7-9 to TRBJ1-1; D might be TRBD1 (5 bases). V dropped 3 bases and J dropped 3 bases, with 8 bases sitting between them. The CDR3 is made up of 13 amino acids. Germline CDR1 reads SEHNR; CDR2 reads FQNEAQ (reference sequence).

The CDR3 protein is CASSIQGALVGNTIYF. In DNA, the CDR3 is TGTGCCAGTAGTATTCAGGGGGCTCTGGTTGGAAACACCATATATTTT. The chain joins TRBV19 to TRBJ1-3; 8 bases align to TRBD1. The CDR3 covers 16 residues. V dropped 3 bases and J dropped 3; count of bases not matched to a gene: 7. CDR1 LNHDA and CDR2 SQIVND come from the germline V gene (reference sequence).

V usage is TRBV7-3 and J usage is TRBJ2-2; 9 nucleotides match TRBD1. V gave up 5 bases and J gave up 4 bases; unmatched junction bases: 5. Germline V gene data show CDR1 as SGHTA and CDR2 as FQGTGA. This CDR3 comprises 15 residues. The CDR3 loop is CASSKQGAGTGELFF. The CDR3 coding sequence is TGTGCCAGCAGCAAACAGGGGGCGGGCACCGGGGAGCTGTTTTTT.

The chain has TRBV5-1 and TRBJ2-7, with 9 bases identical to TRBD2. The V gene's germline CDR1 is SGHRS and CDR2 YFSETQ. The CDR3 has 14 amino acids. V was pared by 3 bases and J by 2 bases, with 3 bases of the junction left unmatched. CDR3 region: CASSYSSGAYEQYF. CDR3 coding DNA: TGCGCCAGCAGCTACTCTAGCGGGGCCTACGAGCAGTACTTC.

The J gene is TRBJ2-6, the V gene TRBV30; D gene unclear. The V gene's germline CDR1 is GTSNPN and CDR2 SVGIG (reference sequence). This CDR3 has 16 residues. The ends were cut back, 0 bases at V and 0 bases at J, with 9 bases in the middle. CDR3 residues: CAWSVQFRSGANVLTF. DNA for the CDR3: TGTGCCTGGAGTGTCCAGTTCCGCTCTGGGGCCAACGTCCTGACTTTC. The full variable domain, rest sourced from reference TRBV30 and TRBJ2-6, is SQTIHQWPATLVQPVGSPLSLECTVEGTSNPNLYWYRQAAGRGLQLLFYSVGIGQISSEVPQNLSASRPQDRQFILSSKKLLLSDSGFYLCAWSVQFRSGANVLTFGAGSRLTVL.

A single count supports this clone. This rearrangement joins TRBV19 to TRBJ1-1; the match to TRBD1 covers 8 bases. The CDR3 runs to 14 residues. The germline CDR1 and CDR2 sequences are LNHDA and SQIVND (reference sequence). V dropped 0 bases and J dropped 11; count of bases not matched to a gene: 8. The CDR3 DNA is TGTGCCAGTAGTATAGATAGTGGACAGGGCGACGCTTTCTTT. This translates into CASSIDSGQGDAFF.

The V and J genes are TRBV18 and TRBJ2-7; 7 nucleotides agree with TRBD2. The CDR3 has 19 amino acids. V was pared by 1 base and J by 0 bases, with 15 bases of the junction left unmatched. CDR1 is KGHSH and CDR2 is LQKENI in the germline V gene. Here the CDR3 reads CASSPLGFGRWTSSYEQYF. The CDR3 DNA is TGTGCCAGCTCACCACTAGGTTTTGGCAGATGGACTAGCTCCTACGAGCAGTACTTC.

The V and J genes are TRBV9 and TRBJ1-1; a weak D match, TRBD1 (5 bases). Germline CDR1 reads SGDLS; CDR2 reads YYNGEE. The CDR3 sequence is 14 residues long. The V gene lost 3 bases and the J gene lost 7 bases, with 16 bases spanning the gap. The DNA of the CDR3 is TGTGCCAGCAGCGCTGGGTTAGGGGCAGATGAAGCTTTCTTT. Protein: CASSAGLGADEAFF. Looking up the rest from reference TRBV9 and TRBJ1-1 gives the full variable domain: DSGVTQTPKHLITATGQRVTLRCSPRSGDLSVYWYQQSLDQGLQFLIQYYNGEERAKGNILERFSAQQFPDLHSELNLSSLELGDSALYFCASSAGLGADEAFFGQGTRLTVV.

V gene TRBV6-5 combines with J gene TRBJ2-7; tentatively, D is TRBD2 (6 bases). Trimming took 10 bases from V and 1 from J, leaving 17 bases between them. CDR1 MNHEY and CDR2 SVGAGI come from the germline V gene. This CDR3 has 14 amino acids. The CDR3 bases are TGTGCCACCTCCGGCCGGGGGTCTTCCTACGAGCAGTACTTC. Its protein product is CATSGRGSSYEQYF.

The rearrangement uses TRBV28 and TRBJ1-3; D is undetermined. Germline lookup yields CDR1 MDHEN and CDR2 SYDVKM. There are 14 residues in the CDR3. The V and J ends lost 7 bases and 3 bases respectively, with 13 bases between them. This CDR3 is CASIPPRGGNTIYF. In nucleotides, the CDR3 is TGTGCCAGCATCCCCCCGCGCGGTGGAAACACCATATATTTT.

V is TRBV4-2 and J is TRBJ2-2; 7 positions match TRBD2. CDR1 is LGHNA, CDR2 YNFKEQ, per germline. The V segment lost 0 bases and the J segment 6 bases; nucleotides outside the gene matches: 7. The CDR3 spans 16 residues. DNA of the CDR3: TGTGCCAGCAGCCAAGAAGGCGGGAGCTTCGCCGGGGAGCTGTTTTTT. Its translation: CASSQEGGSFAGELFF.

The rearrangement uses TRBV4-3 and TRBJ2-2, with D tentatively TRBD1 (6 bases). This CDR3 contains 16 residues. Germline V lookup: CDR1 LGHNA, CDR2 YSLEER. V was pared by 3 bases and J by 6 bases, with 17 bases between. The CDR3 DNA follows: TGCGCCAGCAGCCATGGACAGCTAAGCTACTCCGGGGAGCTGTTTTTT. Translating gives CASSHGQLSYSGELFF.

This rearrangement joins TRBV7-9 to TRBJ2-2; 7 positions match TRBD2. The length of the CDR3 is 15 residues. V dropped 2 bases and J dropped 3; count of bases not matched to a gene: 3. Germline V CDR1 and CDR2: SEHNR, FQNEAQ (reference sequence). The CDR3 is CASSLLREYTGELFF. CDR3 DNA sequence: TGTGCCAGCAGCTTATTGCGGGAGTACACCGGGGAGCTGTTTTTT.

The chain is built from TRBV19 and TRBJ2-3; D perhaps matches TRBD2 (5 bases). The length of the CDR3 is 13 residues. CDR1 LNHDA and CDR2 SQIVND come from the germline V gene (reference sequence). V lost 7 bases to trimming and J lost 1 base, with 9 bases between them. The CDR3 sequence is CASNQRRTDTQYF. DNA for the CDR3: TGTGCCAGTAATCAGCGGCGCACAGATACGCAGTATTTT.

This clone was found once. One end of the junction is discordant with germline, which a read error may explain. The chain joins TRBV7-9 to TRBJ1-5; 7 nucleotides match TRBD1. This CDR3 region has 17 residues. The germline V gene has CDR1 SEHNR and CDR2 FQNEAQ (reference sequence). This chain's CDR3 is CSSSLSFYTGVQQPQHF. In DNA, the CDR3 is TGTTCCAGCAGCTTATCTTTCTACACAGGGGTTCAGCAGCCCCAGCATTTT.

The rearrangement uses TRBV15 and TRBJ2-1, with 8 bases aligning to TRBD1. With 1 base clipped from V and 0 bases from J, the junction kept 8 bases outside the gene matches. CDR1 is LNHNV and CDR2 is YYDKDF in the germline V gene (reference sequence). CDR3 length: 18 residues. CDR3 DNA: TGTGCCACCAGCAGAGCCGGCAGGGGGCGAAGCTCCTACAATGAGCAGTTCTTC. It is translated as CATSRAGRGRSSYNEQFF.

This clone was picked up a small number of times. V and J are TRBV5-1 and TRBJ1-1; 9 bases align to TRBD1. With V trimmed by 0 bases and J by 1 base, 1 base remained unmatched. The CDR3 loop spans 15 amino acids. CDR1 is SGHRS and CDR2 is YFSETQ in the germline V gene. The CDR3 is CASSLEGQGNTEAFF. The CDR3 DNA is TGCGCCAGCAGCTTGGAGGGACAGGGGAACACTGAAGCTTTCTTT.

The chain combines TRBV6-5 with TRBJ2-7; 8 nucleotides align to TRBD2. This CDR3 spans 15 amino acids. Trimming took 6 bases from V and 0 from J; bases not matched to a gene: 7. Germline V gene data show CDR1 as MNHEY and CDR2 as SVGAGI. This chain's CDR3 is CASSYTSGTSYEQYF. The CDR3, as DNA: TGTGCCAGCAGCTACACTAGCGGAACCTCCTACGAGCAGTACTTC.

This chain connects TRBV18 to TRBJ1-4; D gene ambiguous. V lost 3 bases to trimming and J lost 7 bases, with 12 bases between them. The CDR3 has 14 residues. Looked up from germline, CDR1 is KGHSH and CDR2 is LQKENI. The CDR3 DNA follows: TGTGCCAGCTCACCGAGTCGAGGATTTGAAAAACTGTTTTTT. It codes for CASSPSRGFEKLFF.

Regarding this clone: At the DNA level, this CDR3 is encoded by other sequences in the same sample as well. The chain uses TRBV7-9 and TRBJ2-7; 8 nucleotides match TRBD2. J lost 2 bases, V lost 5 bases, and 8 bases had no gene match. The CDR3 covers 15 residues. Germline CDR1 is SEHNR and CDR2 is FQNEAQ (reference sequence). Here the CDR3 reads CASSRKREIPYEQYF. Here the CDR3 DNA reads TGTGCCAGCAGCCGTAAGCGGGAGATACCCTACGAGCAGTACTTC.